This T cell receptor beta chain emerged from a study of response to subunit inactivated influenza vaccine. Study observations and caveats: The authors offered the suggestion that each seasonal influenza vaccination recruits few new T cells.

This clonotype was detected only a few times. Its matching antigen is unknown. Trimming removed 8 bases from V and 1 base from J; junction bases left unmatched: 17. Germline V lookup: CDR1 SNHLY, CDR2 FYNNEI. The CDR3 is 19 amino acids. TCRdb called the RT-PCR reads again in MiXCR, with one record for every CDR3 protein. The sample lists 650,000 to 850,000 distinct CDR3 sequences, around 14% occurring once. The TCR sequence derives from a man between 45 and 60 years old who received an inactivated influenza vaccine. Sequencing was performed on PBMCs from blood, taken 14 to 15 days before vaccination. The V gene is TRBV2, the J gene TRBJ2-1; 10 positions match TRBD2. The CDR3 reads CASPPFPASGRGSYNEQFF. The CDR3 DNA follows: TGTGCCAGCCCTCCTTTCCCGGCTAGCGGGAGAGGGTCCTACAATGAGCAGTTCTTC.